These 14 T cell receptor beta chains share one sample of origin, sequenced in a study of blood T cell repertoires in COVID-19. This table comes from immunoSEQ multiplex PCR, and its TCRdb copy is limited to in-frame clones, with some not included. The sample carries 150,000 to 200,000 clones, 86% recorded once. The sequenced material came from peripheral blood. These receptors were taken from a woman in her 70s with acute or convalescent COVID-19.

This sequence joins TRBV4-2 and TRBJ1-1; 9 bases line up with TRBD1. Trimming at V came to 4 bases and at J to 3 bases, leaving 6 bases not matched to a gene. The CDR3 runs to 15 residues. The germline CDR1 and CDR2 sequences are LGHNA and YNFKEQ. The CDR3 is CASSRETGGDTEAFF. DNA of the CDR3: TGTGCCAGCAGCCGAGAGACAGGGGGTGACACTGAAGCTTTCTTT.

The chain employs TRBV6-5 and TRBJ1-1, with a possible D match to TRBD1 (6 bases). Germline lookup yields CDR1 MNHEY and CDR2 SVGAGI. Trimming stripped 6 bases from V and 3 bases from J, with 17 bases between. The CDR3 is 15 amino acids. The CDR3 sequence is CASRDLNRAHTEAFF. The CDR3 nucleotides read TGTGCCAGCAGGGACCTTAACAGGGCCCACACTGAAGCTTTCTTT.

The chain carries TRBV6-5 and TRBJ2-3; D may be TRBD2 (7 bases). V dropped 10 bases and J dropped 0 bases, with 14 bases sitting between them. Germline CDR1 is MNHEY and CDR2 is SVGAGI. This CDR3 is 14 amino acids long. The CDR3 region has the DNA TGTGCCATCCCCGGGGGGCCGAGCACAGATACGCAGTATTTT. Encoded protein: CAIPGGPSTDTQYF.

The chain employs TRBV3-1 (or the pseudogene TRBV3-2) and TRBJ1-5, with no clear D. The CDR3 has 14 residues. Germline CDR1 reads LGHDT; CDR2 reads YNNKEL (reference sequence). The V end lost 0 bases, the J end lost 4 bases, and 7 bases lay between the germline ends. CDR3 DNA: TGTGCCAGCAGCCAAGATCACGGGAATCAGCCCCAGCATTTT. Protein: CASSQDHGNQPQHF.

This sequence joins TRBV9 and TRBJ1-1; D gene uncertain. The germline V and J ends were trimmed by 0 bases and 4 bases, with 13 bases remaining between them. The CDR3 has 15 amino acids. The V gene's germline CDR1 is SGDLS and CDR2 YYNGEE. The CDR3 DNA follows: TGTGCCAGCAGCGTAGCTACTCCGGGGAGCACTGAAGCTTTCTTT. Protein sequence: CASSVATPGSTEAFF.

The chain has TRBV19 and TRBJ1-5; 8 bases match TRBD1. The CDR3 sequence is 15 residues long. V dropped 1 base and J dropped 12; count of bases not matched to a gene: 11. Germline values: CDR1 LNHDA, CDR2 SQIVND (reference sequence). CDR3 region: CASSIGTGGPMRQHF. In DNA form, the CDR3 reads TGTGCCAGTAGTATAGGAACAGGGGGGCCAATGCGCCAGCATTTT.

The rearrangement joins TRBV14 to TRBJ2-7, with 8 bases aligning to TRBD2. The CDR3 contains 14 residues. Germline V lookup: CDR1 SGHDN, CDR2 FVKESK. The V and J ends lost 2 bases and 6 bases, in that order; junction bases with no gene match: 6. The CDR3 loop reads CASSQLAGRLEQYF. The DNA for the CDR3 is TGTGCCAGCAGCCAACTAGCGGGCCGTCTCGAGCAGTACTTC.

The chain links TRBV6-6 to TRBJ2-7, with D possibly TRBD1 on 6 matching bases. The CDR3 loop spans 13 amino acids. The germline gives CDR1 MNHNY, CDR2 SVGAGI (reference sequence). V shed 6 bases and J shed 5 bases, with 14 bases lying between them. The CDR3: CASSRDIRDEQYF. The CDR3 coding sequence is TGTGCCAGCAGCCGGGACATTCGGGACGAGCAGTACTTC.

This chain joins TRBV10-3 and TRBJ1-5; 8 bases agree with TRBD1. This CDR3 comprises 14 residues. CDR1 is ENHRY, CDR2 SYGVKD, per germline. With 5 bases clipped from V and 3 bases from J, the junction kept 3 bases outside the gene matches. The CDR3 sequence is CAISNRGDNQPQHF. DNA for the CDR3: TGTGCCATCAGTAACAGGGGGGACAATCAGCCCCAGCATTTT.

The CDR3 reads CAREKTRTSGKGVSETQYF. The DNA for the CDR3 is TGTGCCAGAGAAAAGACGAGGACTAGCGGGAAAGGGGTCTCAGAGACCCAGTACTTC. V and J are TRBV2 and TRBJ2-5; 12 nucleotides line up with TRBD2. The CDR3 is made up of 19 amino acids. V lost 9 bases and J lost 4; bases outside the gene matches: 21. Germline V gene data show CDR1 as SNHLY and CDR2 as FYNNEI. Variable domain in full (rest from reference TRBV2 and TRBJ2-5): EPEVTQTPSHQVTQMGQEVILRCVPISNHLYFYWYRQILGQKVEFLVSFYNNEISEKSEIFDDQFSVERPDGSNFTLKIRSTKLEDSAMYFCAREKTRTSGKGVSETQYFGPGTRLLVL.

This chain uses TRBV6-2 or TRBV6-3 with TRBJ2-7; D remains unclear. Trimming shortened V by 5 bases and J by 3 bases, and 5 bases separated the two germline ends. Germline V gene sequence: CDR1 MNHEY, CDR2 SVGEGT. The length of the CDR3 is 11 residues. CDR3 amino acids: CASSDIYEQYF. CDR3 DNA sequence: TGTGCCAGCAGTGACATCTACGAGCAGTACTTC.

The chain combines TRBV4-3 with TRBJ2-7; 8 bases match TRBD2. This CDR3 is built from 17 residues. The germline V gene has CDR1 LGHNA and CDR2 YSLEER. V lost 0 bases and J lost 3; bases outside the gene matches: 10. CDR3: CASSQDRGGHPLYEQYF. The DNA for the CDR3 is TGCGCCAGCAGCCAAGATCGCGGGGGGCACCCGCTCTACGAGCAGTACTTC.

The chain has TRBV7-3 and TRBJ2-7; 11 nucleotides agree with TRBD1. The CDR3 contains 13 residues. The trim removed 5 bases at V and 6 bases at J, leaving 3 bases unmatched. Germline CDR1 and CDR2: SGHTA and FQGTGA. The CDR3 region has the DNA TGTGCCAGCAGCACCGGGACAGGGGGCGAGCAGTACTTC. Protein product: CASSTGTGGEQYF.

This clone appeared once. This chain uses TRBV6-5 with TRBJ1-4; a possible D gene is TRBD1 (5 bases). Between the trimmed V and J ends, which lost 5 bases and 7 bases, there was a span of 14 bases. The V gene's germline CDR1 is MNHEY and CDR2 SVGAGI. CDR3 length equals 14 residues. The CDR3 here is CASSPAPGLEKLFF. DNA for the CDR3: TGTGCCAGCAGTCCGGCGCCGGGACTTGAAAAACTGTTTTTT.